This passage covers 13 T cell receptor beta chains from one sample sequenced in a study of CD8 T cells in ankylosing spondylitis. In TCRdb, the 5' RACE reads were re-called with MiXCR into one record per CDR3 protein. In the table there are 150,000 to 200,000 distinct CDR3 sequences, approximately 20% of which are singletons. Material: blood, either unsorted or a sorted T cell fraction (not recorded which). The receptors stem from a male donor with ankylosing spondylitis or in good health (not recorded which).

The chain combines TRBV20-1 with TRBJ2-1; D might be TRBD1 (7 bases). This CDR3 is 12 amino acids long. Trimming took 3 bases from V and 13 from J, leaving 16 bases between them. Germline V gene data show CDR1 as DFQATT and CDR2 as SNEGSKA (reference sequence). In DNA, the CDR3 is TGCAGTGCTAGGGGGGGTCGGGACAGCCAGTTCTTC. It yields the protein CSARGGRDSQFF.

This clonotype was seen a few times. Being one base from a much bigger clone, this may be a read error. The chain has TRBV5-1 and TRBJ1-1; D unresolved. From germline, CDR1 is SGHRS and CDR2 YFSETQ. This CDR3 has 12 amino acids. DNA for the CDR3: TGCACCAGCAGCAAAGGAGCTGAGGAAGCTTTCTTT. This sequence encodes CTSSKGAEEAFF.

This clonotype was seen repeatedly, ten times or more. This rearrangement joins TRBV20-1 to TRBJ2-7; D ambiguous. There are 12 residues in the CDR3. CDR1 DFQATT and CDR2 SNEGSKA come from the germline V gene (reference sequence). Trimming took 7 bases from V and 6 from J, leaving 16 bases between them. CDR3 sequence reads: CSVPKAGFEQYF. Written as DNA, the CDR3 is TGCAGTGTACCGAAGGCTGGGTTCGAGCAGTACTTC.

Many counts were recorded for this clonotype. The V call is TRBV5-6, the J call TRBJ1-1; D unresolved. With 3 bases removed from V and 4 bases from J, the gap between germline ends came to 7 bases. The CDR3 is 12 residues long. Germline-derived CDR1 and CDR2 are SGHDT and YYEEEE. This CDR3 is CASSSSGTEAFF. In DNA, the CDR3 is TGTGCCAGCAGCTCTTCGGGCACTGAAGCTTTCTTT.

This clonotype was observed once. The chain has TRBV2 and TRBJ2-1, with D uncertain. V lost 8 bases to trimming and J lost 0 bases, with 5 bases between them. The CDR3 covers 12 residues. The germline V gene encodes CDR1 SNHLY and CDR2 FYNNEI. CDR3 region: CASLSSYNEQFF. The CDR3 nucleotides are TGTGCCAGCCTGAGCTCCTACAATGAGCAGTTCTTC. Variable domain in full (rest from reference TRBV2 and TRBJ2-1): EPEVTQTPSHQVTQMGQEVILRCVPISNHLYFYWYRQILGQKVEFLVSFYNNEISEKSEIFDDQFSVERPDGSNFTLKIRSTKLEDSAMYFCASLSSYNEQFFGPGTRLTVL.

Ten or more counts support this clonotype. This chain connects TRBV5-1 to TRBJ2-3; TRBD2 aligns across 10 bases. The germline gives CDR1 SGHRS, CDR2 YFSETQ. The CDR3 runs 14 residues. V gave up 4 bases and J gave up 1 base; unmatched junction bases: 0. CDR3 residues: CASSGLAGTDTQYF. CDR3 nucleotides: TGCGCCAGCAGCGGACTAGCGGGCACAGATACGCAGTATTTT.

The sample holds many counts of this clonotype. This CDR3 reads CATSMGRATRSREQFF. CDR3 coding DNA: TGTGCCACCAGTATGGGGCGGGCCACCCGCAGTCGTGAGCAGTTCTTC. This rearrangement joins TRBV24-1 to TRBJ2-1; either TRBD1 or TRBD2 may fit D (5 bases each). CDR3 length: 16 residues. Looked up from germline, CDR1 is KGHDR and CDR2 is SFDVKD. V was shortened by 6 bases and J by 9 bases, with 23 bases between the two germline ends.

The chain combines TRBV7-6 with TRBJ2-1; D perhaps matches TRBD2 (5 bases). Germline-derived CDR1 and CDR2 are SGHVS and FNYEAQ. Trimming took off 1 base at V and 4 bases at J, with 20 bases between the two ends. The CDR3 is 18 residues long. The CDR3 protein is CASSLDSRRGSPYNEQFF. The CDR3 DNA follows: TGTGCCAGCAGCTTAGACTCCCGTCGCGGGTCCCCTTACAATGAGCAGTTCTTC.

A few counts support this clonotype. The rearrangement links TRBV9 to TRBJ2-7, with D possibly matching TRBD1 (7 bases). The ends were cut back, 0 bases at V and 6 bases at J, with 13 bases in the middle. Germline V gives CDR1 SGDLS, CDR2 YYNGEE. The length of the CDR3 is 14 residues. The chain's CDR3 is CASSVGQGSGEQYF. The CDR3 region has the DNA TGTGCCAGCAGCGTAGGACAGGGTAGCGGCGAGCAGTACTTC.

This chain uses TRBV4-2 with TRBJ2-1; TRBD2 is a possible D gene (6 bases). Germline V gene lookup returns CDR1 LGHNA and CDR2 YNFKEQ. This CDR3 spans 14 amino acids. With 2 bases removed from V and 5 bases from J, the gap between germline ends came to 10 bases. CDR3 sequence: CASSQTRENNEQFF. The DNA for the CDR3 is TGTGCCAGCAGCCAAACACGGGAGAACAATGAGCAGTTCTTC.

The table lists this clonotype with a few counts. The V and J genes are TRBV29-1 and TRBJ2-1; TRBD2 matches 12 bases. V was pared by 6 bases and J by 9 bases, with 9 bases of the junction left unmatched. There are 14 residues in the CDR3. Germline CDR1 is SQVTM and CDR2 is ANQGSEA. CDR3 residues: CSVGPSGRAGEQFF. CDR3 sequence (DNA): TGCAGCGTGGGCCCTAGCGGGAGGGCCGGTGAGCAGTTCTTC.

This clonotype was seen a few times. The chain has TRBV20-1 and TRBJ2-6; perhaps TRBD2 as D (5 bases). This CDR3 has 15 residues. Germline V gives CDR1 DFQATT, CDR2 SNEGSKA (reference sequence). The V and J ends lost 2 bases and 0 bases respectively, with 8 bases between them. This chain's CDR3 is CSARWELSGANVLTF. The DNA of the CDR3 is TGCAGTGCTAGATGGGAGCTCTCTGGGGCCAACGTCCTGACTTTC.

In this sample, this clonotype turned up many times. The genes are TRBV6-2 or TRBV6-3 and TRBJ2-3; unclear D gene. Per germline, CDR1 MNHEY and CDR2 SVGEGT. The germline V and J ends were trimmed by 6 bases and 0 bases, with 19 bases remaining between them. This CDR3 spans 17 amino acids. The CDR3 loop is CASRLPSPGASTDTQYF. The CDR3 DNA follows: TGTGCCAGCAGACTCCCGAGCCCCGGAGCTAGCACAGATACGCAGTATTTT.